These T cell receptor beta chains were read from a single sample in a study of siplizumab effects on memory and regulatory T cells. Profiled with immunoSEQ multiplex PCR; TCRdb holds only in-frame clones, not every one. The table lists approximately 75,000 clones, roughly 93% of them singletons. The sample comprised CD8+ T cells sorted from blood. These receptors all stem from a human donor in good health. Each CDR3 is given with its conserved first and last residue. A D gene is named only where the DNA matches it firmly.

TRBD1,TRBV6-5,TRBJ1-4,CASSKPGQGPEKLFF,TGTGCCAGCAGCAAACCGGGACAGGGGCCTGAAAAACTGTTTTTT
TRBD2,TRBV5-6,TRBJ2-2,CASSPPWGGPTGELFF,TGTGCCAGCAGCCCTCCCTGGGGGGGACCCACCGGGGAGCTGTTTTTT
NA,TRBV19,TRBJ2-1,CATRLAIRNEQFF,TGTGCCACCAGACTCGCGATACGCAATGAGCAGTTCTTC
NA,TRBV11-2,TRBJ2-7,CASSPAVGYEQYF,TGTGCCAGCAGTCCGGCGGTAGGCTACGAGCAGTACTTC
NA,TRBV7-3,TRBJ2-3,CASSPLGGGDTQYF,TGTGCCAGCAGCCCCCTGGGGGGGGGCGATACGCAGTATTTT
NA,TRBV7-9,TRBJ2-7,CASSRGSTGAYEQYF,TGTGCCAGCAGCCGGGGGAGCACAGGGGCCTACGAGCAGTACTTC
NA,TRBV2,TRBJ2-1,CASSVEDGGDYNEQFF,TGTGCCAGCAGTGTGGAAGACGGTGGGGATTACAATGAGCAGTTCTTC
NA,TRBV27,TRBJ1-1,CASSLSTSNTEAFF,TGTGCCAGCAGTCTCTCGACCTCGAACACTGAAGCTTTCTTT
TRBD1,TRBV28,TRBJ2-7,CASSQRTGGDEQYF,TGTGCCAGCAGTCAAAGGACAGGGGGCGACGAGCAGTACTTC
NA,TRBV7-9,TRBJ2-2,CASSPLGVTTGELFF,TGTGCCAGCAGCCCCCTTGGGGTTACCACCGGGGAGCTGTTTTTT
TRBD1,TRBV19,TRBJ2-7,CASSIRDSEGEQYF,TGTGCCAGTAGTATACGGGACAGTGAGGGCGAGCAGTACTTC
NA,TRBV7-5,TRBJ1-5,CVRSPLRMGPNQPQHF,TGTGTCAGAAGCCCCCTTAGGATGGGCCCCAATCAGCCCCAGCATTTT
NA,TRBV19,TRBJ1-2,CASIPDSNNYGYTF,TGTGCCAGTATTCCCGACAGTAATAACTATGGCTACACCTTC
TRBD1,TRBV5-6,TRBJ1-1,CASSLGLTGLDTEAFF,TGTGCCAGCAGCTTGGGGTTGACAGGGTTGGACACTGAAGCTTTCTTT
NA,TRBV5-1,TRBJ1-1,CASNLYQGALTEAFF,TGCGCCAGCAATTTGTACCAAGGGGCCCTCACTGAAGCTTTCTTT
NA,TRBV7-7,TRBJ2-1,CASSPDPGHSPSYNEQFF,TGTGCCAGCAGCCCCGATCCGGGACATTCTCCAAGCTACAATGAGCAGTTCTTC
NA,TRBV4-1,TRBJ2-7,CASSQDTGPYEQYF,TGCGCCAGCAGCCAAGACACAGGGCCCTACGAGCAGTACTTC
NA,TRBV6-6,TRBJ2-5,CASSPDPVGTQYF,TGTGCCAGCAGCCCCGATCCTGTGGGGACCCAGTACTTC
NA,TRBV7-6,TRBJ2-3,CASSLGGASRADTQYF,TGTGCCAGCAGCTTGGGGGGGGCCTCAAGAGCAGATACGCAGTATTTT
NA,TRBV4-2,TRBJ1-1,CASSQGSTEAFF,TGTGCCAGCAGCCAGGGCAGCACTGAAGCTTTCTTT
NA,TRBV4-1,TRBJ2-3,CASSPATDTQYF,TGCGCCAGCTCACCAGCCACAGATACGCAGTATTTT
TRBD1,TRBV29-1,TRBJ2-1,CSVPTGGITDEQFF,TGCAGCGTCCCGACAGGGGGAATAACGGATGAGCAGTTCTTC
TRBD1,TRBV5-1,TRBJ2-7,CASSPGQGAGYEQYF,TGCGCCAGCAGCCCCGGACAGGGGGCAGGCTACGAGCAGTACTTC
NA,TRBV23-1,TRBJ1-2,CASSQEGTYGYTF,TGCGCCAGCAGTCAGGAGGGAACCTATGGCTACACCTTC
NA,TRBV5-4,TRBJ2-3,CASRPSITDTQYF,TGTGCCAGCAGGCCGTCCATCACAGATACGCAGTATTTT
NA,TRBV9,TRBJ2-6,CASSPLGRESSGANVLTF,TGTGCCAGCAGCCCACTAGGCAGAGAGAGCTCTGGGGCCAACGTCCTGACTTTC
NA,TRBV20-1,TRBJ2-7,CSAPAGYEQYF,TGCAGTGCCCCTGCCGGCTACGAGCAGTACTTC
NA,TRBV4-1,TRBJ1-6,CASSPLGVQNSPLHF,TGCGCCAGCAGCCCCCTGGGGGTTCAGAATTCACCCCTCCACTTT
NA,TRBV11-2,TRBJ2-1,CASRGYNEQFF,TGTGCCAGCCGGGGGTACAATGAGCAGTTCTTC
TRBD1,TRBV11-2,TRBJ2-5,CASSLETGFKETQYF,TGTGCCAGCAGCTTAGAGACAGGGTTTAAAGAGACCCAGTACTTC
NA,TRBV27,TRBJ2-1,CASRMAGSSYNEQFF,TGTGCCAGCCGCATGGCAGGGAGCTCCTACAATGAGCAGTTCTTC
TRBD1,TRBV19,TRBJ1-5,CASSGRQGQGPQHF,TGTGCCAGTAGTGGCCGACAGGGGCAGGGGCCCCAGCATTTT
TRBD1,TRBV29-1,TRBJ2-2,CSVEDRTGWTGELFF,TGCAGCGTTGAAGATAGGACAGGGTGGACCGGGGAGCTGTTTTTT
TRBD1,TRBV18,TRBJ2-7,CASSLLLLGQDEQYF,TGTGCCAGCTCACTCCTCCTCTTAGGACAGGACGAGCAGTACTTC
NA,TRBV28,TRBJ2-5,CASKPGLAGRETQYF,TGTGCCAGCAAACCGGGACTTGCGGGGAGAGAGACCCAGTACTTC
TRBD2,TRBV27,TRBJ2-7,CASRPTSGGTYEQYF,TGTGCCAGCAGGCCGACTAGCGGGGGAACCTACGAGCAGTACTTC
NA,TRBV19,TRBJ2-7,CASSIDDGSGEQYF,TGTGCCAGTAGTATTGATGACGGGTCGGGCGAGCAGTACTTC